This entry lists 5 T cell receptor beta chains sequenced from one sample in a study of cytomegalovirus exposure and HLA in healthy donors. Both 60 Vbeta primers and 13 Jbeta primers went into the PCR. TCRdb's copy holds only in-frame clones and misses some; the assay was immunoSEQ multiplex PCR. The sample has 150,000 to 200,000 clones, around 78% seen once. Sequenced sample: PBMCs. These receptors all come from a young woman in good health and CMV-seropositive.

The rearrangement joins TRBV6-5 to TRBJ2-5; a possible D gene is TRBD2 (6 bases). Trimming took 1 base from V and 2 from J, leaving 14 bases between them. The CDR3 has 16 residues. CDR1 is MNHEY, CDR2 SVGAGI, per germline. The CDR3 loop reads CASSYYGSGPQETQYF. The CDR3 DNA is TGTGCCAGCAGTTACTATGGTAGCGGTCCTCAAGAGACCCAGTACTTC.

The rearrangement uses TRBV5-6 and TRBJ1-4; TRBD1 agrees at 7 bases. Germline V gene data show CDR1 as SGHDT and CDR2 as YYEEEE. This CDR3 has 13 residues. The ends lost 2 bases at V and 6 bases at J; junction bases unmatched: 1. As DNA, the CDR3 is TGTGCCAGCAGCTTAGGGGGCGATGAAAAACTGTTTTTT. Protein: CASSLGGDEKLFF.

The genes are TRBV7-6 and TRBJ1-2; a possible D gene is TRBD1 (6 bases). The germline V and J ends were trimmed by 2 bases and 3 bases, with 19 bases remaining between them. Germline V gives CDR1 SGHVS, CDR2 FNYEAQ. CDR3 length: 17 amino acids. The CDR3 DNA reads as TGTGCCAGCAGCTTAATACAGGGAATTGCGCCTCACTATGGCTACACCTTC. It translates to CASSLIQGIAPHYGYTF. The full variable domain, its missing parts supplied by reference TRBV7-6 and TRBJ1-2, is GAGVSQSPRYKVTKRGQDVALRCDPISGHVSLYWYRQALGQGPEFLTYFNYEAQQDKSGLPNDRFSAERPEGSISTLTIQRTEQRDSAMYRCASSLIQGIAPHYGYTFGSGTRLTVV.

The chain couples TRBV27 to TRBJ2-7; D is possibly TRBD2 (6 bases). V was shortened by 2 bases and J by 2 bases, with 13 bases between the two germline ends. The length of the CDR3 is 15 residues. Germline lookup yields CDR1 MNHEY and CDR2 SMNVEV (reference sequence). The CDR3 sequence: CASSLRRAGPYEQYF. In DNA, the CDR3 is TGTGCCAGCAGTTTAAGGCGAGCGGGCCCCTACGAGCAGTACTTC.

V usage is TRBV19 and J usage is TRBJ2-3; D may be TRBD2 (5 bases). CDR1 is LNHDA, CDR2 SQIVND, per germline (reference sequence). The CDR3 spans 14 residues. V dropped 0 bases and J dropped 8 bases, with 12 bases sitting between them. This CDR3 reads CASSIDSPRGTQYF. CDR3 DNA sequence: TGTGCCAGTAGTATAGATTCGCCCCGGGGTACGCAGTATTTT.